This T cell receptor beta chain was documented in a study of blood T cell repertoires in COVID-19. Study context: Acute and convalescent COVID-19 specimens originated in the United States, Italy and Spain.

The V gene lost 8 bases and the J gene lost 1 base, with 5 bases spanning the gap. The length of the CDR3 is 11 residues. CDR1 is SNHLY, CDR2 FYNNEI, per germline. Study processing details: Amplification with reference gene primers provided the estimates of nucleated cell counts. The protocol was immunoSEQ multiplex PCR, while the TCRdb copy is restricted to in-frame clones and leaves out a portion. That table furnishes V, J and clone size, whereas the DNA furnished D and trimming. The repertoire holds hundreds of thousands of clones, with around 90% as singletons. This clone was seen more than once but under ten times. Those who participated ranged in age from about 18 to 89 years and resided in 20 to 30 US areas. Participant-given clinical history determined each cohort assignment.

The chain employs TRBV2 and TRBJ1-1; possibly TRBD1 for D (5 bases). The specimen was PBMCs or T cells enriched from blood (not recorded which). The sequence derives from a man aged 55 to 70 who had recovered from COVID-19. CDR3 residues: CASDRNTEAFF. The CDR3 nucleotides read TGTGCCAGCGACAGGAACACTGAAGCTTTCTTT.